One and the same sample provided the 2 T cell receptor beta chains below, sequenced in a study of shared clonotypes between healthy human individuals. This table comes from immunoSEQ multiplex PCR, and its TCRdb copy is limited to in-frame clones, with some not included. Here the sample spans approximately 500,000 clones, 90% to 96% being singletons. Sequenced sample: naive CD4+ T cells sorted from blood. Subset: CD45RA+ positively selected. These receptors all come from a woman younger than 45 in good health.

The chain links TRBV11-2 to TRBJ2-7, with 8 bases lining up with TRBD1. V dropped 2 bases and J dropped 2; count of bases not matched to a gene: 2. Germline V gene data show CDR1 as SGHAT and CDR2 as FQNNGV. The CDR3 consists of 14 residues. In nucleotides, the CDR3 is TGTGCCAGCAGCTTACAGGGGGCTCCCTACGAGCAGTACTTC. Protein product: CASSLQGAPYEQYF.

The J gene is TRBJ2-7, the V gene TRBV6-6; TRBD2 matches 9 bases. Germline CDR1 MNHNY, CDR2 SVGAGI (reference sequence). The V gene end was trimmed by 5 bases and the J gene end by 5 bases; junction bases not matched to a gene: 7. This CDR3 contains 14 residues. The CDR3 DNA follows: TGTGCCAGCAGTACTACCGGGACTAGCAACGAGCAGTACTTC. Translated: CASSTTGTSNEQYF.